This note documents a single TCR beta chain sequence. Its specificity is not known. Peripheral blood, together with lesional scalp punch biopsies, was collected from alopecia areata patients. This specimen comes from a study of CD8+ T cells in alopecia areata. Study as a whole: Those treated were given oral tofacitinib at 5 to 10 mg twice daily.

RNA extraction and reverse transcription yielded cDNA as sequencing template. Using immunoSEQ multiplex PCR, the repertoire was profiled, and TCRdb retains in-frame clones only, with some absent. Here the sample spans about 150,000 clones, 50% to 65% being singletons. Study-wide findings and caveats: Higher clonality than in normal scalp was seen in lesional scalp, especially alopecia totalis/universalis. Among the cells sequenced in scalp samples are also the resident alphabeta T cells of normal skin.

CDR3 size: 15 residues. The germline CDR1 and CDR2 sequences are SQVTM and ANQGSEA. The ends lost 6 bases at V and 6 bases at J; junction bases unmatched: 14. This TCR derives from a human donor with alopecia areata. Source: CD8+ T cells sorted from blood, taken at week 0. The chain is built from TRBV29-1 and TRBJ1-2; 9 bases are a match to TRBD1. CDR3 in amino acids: CSVPPGQGFKDGYTF. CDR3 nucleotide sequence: TGCAGCGTGCCGCCAGGACAGGGGTTTAAGGATGGCTACACCTTC. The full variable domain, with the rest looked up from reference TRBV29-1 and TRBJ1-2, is SAVISQKPSRDICQRGTSLTIQCQVDSQVTMMFWYRQQPGQSLTLIATANQGSEATYESGFVIDKFPISRPNLTFSTLTVSNMSPEDSSIYLCSVPPGQGFKDGYTFGSGTRLTVV.